These 21 T cell receptor beta chains were all obtained from the same sample, sequenced in a study of T-cell reconstitution after alpha-beta-depleted transplantation in children. Unique molecular identifiers were incorporated when the TCRbeta library was constructed. TCRdb re-called the PCR reads through MiXCR, storing one row per CDR3 protein. The sample has about 300,000 distinct CDR3 sequences; 9.5% to 13% are singletons. Specimen: PBMCs, collected before TCRalphabeta/CD19-depleted stem cell transplant. These receptors all come from a boy under two years old with acute myeloid leukemia, due to receive a stem cell transplant.

This clonotype was seen a few times. V is TRBV7-6 and J is TRBJ2-6, with D perhaps being TRBD1 or TRBD2 (6 bases each). Germline-derived CDR1 and CDR2 are SGHVS and FNYEAQ. This CDR3 contains 17 residues. Trimming pared 5 bases from V and 0 bases from J, leaving 14 bases between. The CDR3 coding sequence is TGTGCCAGCAGCCGCGGGACACACCACTCTGGGGCCAACGTCCTGACTTTC. Amino acid sequence: CASSRGTHHSGANVLTF. Using reference TRBV7-6 and TRBJ2-6 for the parts outside the CDR3, the full variable domain is GAGVSQSPRYKVTKRGQDVALRCDPISGHVSLYWYRQALGQGPEFLTYFNYEAQQDKSGLPNDRFSAERPEGSISTLTIQRTEQRDSAMYRCASSRGTHHSGANVLTFGAGSRLTVL.

The chain combines TRBV11-3 with TRBJ1-1; possible D gene TRBD1, 5 bases. CDR3 length equals 13 residues. V was pared by 5 bases and J by 3 bases, with 10 bases between. The germline V gene encodes CDR1 SGHNT and CDR2 YENEEA. The CDR3 sequence: CASSRGDYTEAFF. The CDR3 bases are TGTGCCAGCAGCCGTGGGGACTACACTGAAGCTTTCTTT.

This clonotype came up many times. The genes are TRBV9 and TRBJ2-1; 7 bases agree with TRBD2. The CDR3 runs to 14 residues. V gave up 4 bases and J gave up 6 bases; unmatched junction bases: 7. Germline assignment: CDR1 SGDLS and CDR2 YYNGEE. Here the CDR3 reads CASSPGTIGNEQFF. The CDR3 coding sequence is TGTGCCAGCAGCCCAGGGACTATCGGCAATGAGCAGTTCTTC.

This chain connects TRBV20-1 to TRBJ2-5, with 11 nucleotides matching TRBD2. Unmatched junction bases numbered 9, after V lost 5 bases and J lost 4 bases. Germline assignment: CDR1 DFQATT and CDR2 SNEGSKA (reference sequence). This CDR3 comprises 15 residues. The CDR3 is CSALLAGALRETQYF. The CDR3 nucleotides read TGCAGTGCTCTACTAGCGGGAGCCCTCAGAGAGACCCAGTACTTC.

In this sample, this clonotype turned up many times. The chain recombines TRBV7-2 with TRBJ2-5; TRBD2 is a possible D gene (5 bases). Deletions cut 4 bases from V and 1 base from J, with 13 bases between. The CDR3 length is 15 residues. CDR1 and CDR2 (germline): SGHTA, FQGNSA. For the CDR3, the DNA is TGTGCCAGCAGCTCTCGGGGTTGCGGCCAAGAGACCCAGTACTTC. Protein sequence: CASSSRGCGQETQYF.

The table lists this clonotype with many counts. The V and J genes are TRBV12-3 or TRBV12-4 and TRBJ2-3; TRBD2 is a possible D gene (5 bases). The CDR3 contains 12 residues. The V gene lost 3 bases and the J gene lost 11 bases, with 12 bases spanning the gap. CDR3 in DNA: TGTGCCAGCAGTTTGCCTATTGGAGGGCAGTATTTT. Translated: CASSLPIGGQYF.

The chain links TRBV7-3 to TRBJ2-1; 8 nucleotides match TRBD2. This CDR3 comprises 16 residues. Germline CDR1 SGHTA, CDR2 FQGTGA. Trimming removed 2 bases from V and 10 bases from J; junction bases left unmatched: 13. CDR3 loop: CASSLQPAGVGREQFF. CDR3 DNA: TGTGCCAGCAGCTTACAGCCAGCGGGAGTCGGTCGGGAGCAGTTCTTC.

The chain uses TRBV4-3 and TRBJ2-7; D not certain. V was trimmed by 1 base and J by 6 bases, leaving 13 bases between them. Germline V gene sequence: CDR1 LGHNA, CDR2 YSLEER. This CDR3 is 14 amino acids long. The CDR3 nucleotides are TGCGCCAGCAGCCAAGCGTACAGTGGGCCCGAGCAGTACTTC. Translation: CASSQAYSGPEQYF.

The rearrangement uses TRBV6-5 and TRBJ2-5; a weak D match, TRBD1 (6 bases). V lost 5 bases to trimming and J lost 2 bases, with 12 bases between them. Germline values: CDR1 MNHEY, CDR2 SVGAGI. The CDR3 runs 14 residues. CDR3 bases: TGTGCCAGCAGTAACCTTGGACAGCAAGAGACCCAGTACTTC. Amino acid sequence: CASSNLGQQETQYF.

This clonotype was counted between two and nine times. The rearrangement links TRBV20-1 to TRBJ1-4; D gene ambiguous. V was cut by 2 bases and J by 0 bases, with 13 bases left in between. The V gene's germline CDR1 is DFQATT and CDR2 SNEGSKA (reference sequence). This CDR3 spans 16 amino acids. The CDR3 sequence is CSARPVGDATNEKLFF. The DNA of the CDR3 is TGCAGTGCTAGACCCGTTGGAGACGCAACTAATGAAAAACTGTTTTTT.

In this sample, this clonotype turned up many times. V usage is TRBV7-3 and J usage is TRBJ2-3, with D perhaps being TRBD1 or TRBD2 (6 bases each). This CDR3 has 15 residues. With 7 bases removed from V and 0 bases from J, the gap between germline ends came to 14 bases. Germline V gene data show CDR1 as SGHTA and CDR2 as FQGTGA. The CDR3 sequence: CASTVGGRSTDTQYF. CDR3 sequence (DNA): TGTGCCAGCACAGTAGGGGGGAGGAGCACAGATACGCAGTATTTT. The full variable domain, in which reference TRBV7-3 and TRBJ2-3 provide the parts outside the CDR3, is GAGVSQTPSNKVTEKGKYVELRCDPISGHTALYWYRQSLGQGPEFLIYFQGTGAADDSGLPNDRFFAVRPEGSVSTLKIQRTERGDSAVYLCASTVGGRSTDTQYFGPGTRLTVL.

This clonotype was recorded many times. The chain combines TRBV5-1 with TRBJ2-3; tentative D call: TRBD2 (5 bases). The CDR3 loop spans 15 amino acids. Looked up from germline, CDR1 is SGHRS and CDR2 is YFSETQ. V gave up 0 bases and J gave up 2 bases, with 10 bases separating them. The CDR3: CASSLAGSLTDTQYF. The CDR3 nucleotides are TGCGCCAGCAGCTTGGCGGGGTCACTCACAGATACGCAGTATTTT.

In this sample, this clonotype turned up a few times. The chain carries TRBV7-2 and TRBJ2-1; 8 nucleotides line up with TRBD2. There are 16 residues in the CDR3. CDR1 is SGHTA, CDR2 FQGNSA, per germline. V dropped 5 bases and J dropped 5; count of bases not matched to a gene: 11. The CDR3 DNA is TGTGCCAGCAGCCCTCACAGCGGGAGAAACCACAATGAGCAGTTCTTC. Translated: CASSPHSGRNHNEQFF.

In its sample, this clonotype was seen many times. The gene calls are TRBV10-3 and TRBJ2-1, with 9 bases lining up with TRBD2. This CDR3 has 16 residues. Per germline, CDR1 ENHRY and CDR2 SYGVKD. J was trimmed by 5 bases and V by 0 bases; bases with no gene match: 5. The CDR3 DNA sequence: TGTGCCATCAGTGAGTCGGGACTAGCAAGAGACAATGAGCAGTTCTTC. Its protein is CAISESGLARDNEQFF.

This clonotype was recorded at least ten times. V usage is TRBV6-2 or TRBV6-3 and J usage is TRBJ2-2; D is undetermined. This CDR3 region has 11 residues. Germline lookup yields CDR1 MNHEY and CDR2 SVGEGT. The V gene lost 2 bases and the J gene lost 6 bases, with 1 base spanning the gap. The CDR3 loop reads CASSYAGELFF. The CDR3 nucleotides read TGTGCCAGCAGTTACGCCGGGGAGCTGTTTTTT.

This clonotype was recorded at least ten times. The chain employs TRBV13 and TRBJ1-1, with TRBD1 as a possible D gene (5 bases). In germline, CDR1 is PRHDT, CDR2 FYEKMQ (reference sequence). V was trimmed by 1 base and J by 3 bases, leaving 6 bases between them. CDR3 size: 13 residues. CDR3 bases: TGTGCCAGCAGCTTAGCCAGGGACACTGAAGCTTTCTTT. Residues: CASSLARDTEAFF.

This clonotype came up many times. The chain joins TRBV7-9 to TRBJ2-2; 8 positions match TRBD1. The V gene's germline CDR1 is SEHNR and CDR2 FQNEAQ (reference sequence). This CDR3 has 15 amino acids. Trimming at V came to 5 bases and at J to 5 bases, leaving 7 bases not matched to a gene. The CDR3 spells CASSSPQGATGELFF. The CDR3 DNA is TGTGCCAGCAGCAGCCCGCAGGGGGCAACCGGGGAGCTGTTTTTT. Using reference TRBV7-9 and TRBJ2-2 for the parts outside the CDR3, the full variable domain is DTGVSQNPRHKITKRGQNVTFRCDPISEHNRLYWYRQTLGQGPEFLTYFQNEAQLEKSRLLSDRFSAERPKGSFSTLEIQRTEQGDSAMYLCASSSPQGATGELFFGEGSRLTVL.

This clonotype was recorded many times. The gene calls are TRBV28 and TRBJ1-5; 7 bases agree with TRBD1. The J segment lost 9 bases and the V segment lost 3 bases, leaving 5 bases of the junction unmatched. This CDR3 contains 13 residues. Germline CDR1 is MDHEN and CDR2 is SYDVKM. The CDR3, as DNA: TGTGCCAGCAGTTTCCCCAGGGGGGGGCCCCAGCATTTT. Protein sequence: CASSFPRGGPQHF.

This clonotype showed up just a few times. The chain combines TRBV7-2 with TRBJ2-7, with a possible D match to TRBD1 (6 bases). This CDR3 is built from 12 residues. Trimming shortened V by 3 bases and J by 6 bases, and 9 bases separated the two germline ends. The V gene's germline CDR1 is SGHTA and CDR2 FQGNSA. The CDR3 bases are TGTGCCAGCAGCTTTCAGGGGTCCGAGCAGTACTTC. Residues: CASSFQGSEQYF.

This clonotype was found a few times. The V call is TRBV19, the J call TRBJ2-6; D possibly corresponds to TRBD2 (6 bases). This CDR3 is built from 15 residues. V lost 3 bases and J 2 bases, leaving 8 bases between the germline ends. Germline-derived CDR1 and CDR2 are LNHDA and SQIVND (reference sequence). The CDR3 sequence is CASSIGGTGANVLTF. The CDR3 region has the DNA TGTGCCAGTAGTATCGGAGGGACTGGGGCCAACGTCCTGACTTTC.

The table lists this clonotype with many counts. J is TRBJ2-7 and V is TRBV5-6, with D perhaps matching TRBD1 (6 bases). Germline CDR1 and CDR2: SGHDT and YYEEEE. Trimming took off 1 base at V and 1 base at J, with 15 bases between the two ends. This CDR3 comprises 16 residues. The CDR3 bases are TGTGCCAGCAGCTTGCGGGGACAAGGGTATTCCTACGAGCAGTACTTC. Translated: CASSLRGQGYSYEQYF.